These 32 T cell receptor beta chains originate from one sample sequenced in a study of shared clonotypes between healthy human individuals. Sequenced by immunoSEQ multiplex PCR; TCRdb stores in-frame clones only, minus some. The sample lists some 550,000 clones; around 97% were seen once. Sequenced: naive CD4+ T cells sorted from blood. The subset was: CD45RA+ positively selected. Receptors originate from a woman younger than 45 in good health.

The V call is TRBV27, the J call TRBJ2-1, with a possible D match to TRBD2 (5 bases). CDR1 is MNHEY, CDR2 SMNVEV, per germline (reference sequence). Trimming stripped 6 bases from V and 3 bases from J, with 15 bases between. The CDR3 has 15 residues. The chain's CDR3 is CASRPSSGNYNEQFF. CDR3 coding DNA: TGTGCCAGCAGACCATCGAGCGGAAACTACAATGAGCAGTTCTTC.

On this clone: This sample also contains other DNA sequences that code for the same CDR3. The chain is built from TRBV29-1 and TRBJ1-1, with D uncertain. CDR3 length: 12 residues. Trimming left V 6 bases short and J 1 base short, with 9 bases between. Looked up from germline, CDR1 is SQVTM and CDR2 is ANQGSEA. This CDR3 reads CSVGRANTEAFF. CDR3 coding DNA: TGCAGCGTCGGTCGGGCGAACACTGAAGCTTTCTTT.

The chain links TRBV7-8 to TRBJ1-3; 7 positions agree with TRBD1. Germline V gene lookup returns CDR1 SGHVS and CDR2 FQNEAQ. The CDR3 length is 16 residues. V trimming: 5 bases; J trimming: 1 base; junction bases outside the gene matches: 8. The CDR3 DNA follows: TGTGCCAGCAGCGGGGGCAGGGGGACGTCTGGAAACACCATATATTTT. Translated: CASSGGRGTSGNTIYF.

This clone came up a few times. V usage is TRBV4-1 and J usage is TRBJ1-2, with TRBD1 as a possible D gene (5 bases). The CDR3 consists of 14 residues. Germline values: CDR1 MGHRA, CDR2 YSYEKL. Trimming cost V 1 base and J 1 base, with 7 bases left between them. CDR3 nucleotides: TGCGCCAGCAGCCAAGTGGGGCTTAACTATGGCTACACCTTC. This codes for CASSQVGLNYGYTF.

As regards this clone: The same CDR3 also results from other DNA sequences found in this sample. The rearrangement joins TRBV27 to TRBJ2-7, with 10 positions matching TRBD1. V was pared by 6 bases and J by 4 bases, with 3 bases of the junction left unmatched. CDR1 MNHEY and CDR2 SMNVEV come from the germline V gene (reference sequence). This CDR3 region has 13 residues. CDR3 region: CASRRTGGYEQYF. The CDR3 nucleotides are TGTGCCAGCAGGAGGACAGGGGGATACGAGCAGTACTTC.

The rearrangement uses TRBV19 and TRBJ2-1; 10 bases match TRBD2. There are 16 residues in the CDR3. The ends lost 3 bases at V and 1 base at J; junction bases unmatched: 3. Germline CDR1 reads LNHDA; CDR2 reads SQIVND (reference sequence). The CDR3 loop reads CASSMLAGASYNEQFF. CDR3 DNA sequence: TGTGCCAGTAGTATGCTAGCGGGAGCTTCCTACAATGAGCAGTTCTTC.

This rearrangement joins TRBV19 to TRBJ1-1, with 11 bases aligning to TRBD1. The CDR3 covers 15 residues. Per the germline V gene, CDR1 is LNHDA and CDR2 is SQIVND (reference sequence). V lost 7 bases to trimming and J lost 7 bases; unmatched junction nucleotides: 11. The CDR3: CASTRTGGVTNEAFF. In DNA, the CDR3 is TGTGCCAGTACCAGGACAGGGGGCGTTACAAATGAAGCTTTCTTT.

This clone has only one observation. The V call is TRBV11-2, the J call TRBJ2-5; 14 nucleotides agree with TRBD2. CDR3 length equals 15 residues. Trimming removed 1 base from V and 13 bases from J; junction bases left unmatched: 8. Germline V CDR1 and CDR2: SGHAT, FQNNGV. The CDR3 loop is CASSLAGTSGSKPYF. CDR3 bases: TGTGCCAGCAGCTTAGCTGGGACTAGCGGGAGTAAACCGTACTTC.

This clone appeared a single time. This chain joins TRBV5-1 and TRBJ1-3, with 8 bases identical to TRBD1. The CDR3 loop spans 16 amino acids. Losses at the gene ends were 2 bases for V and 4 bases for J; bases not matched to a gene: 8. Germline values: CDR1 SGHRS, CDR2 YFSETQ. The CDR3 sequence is CASSFQGAGFGNTIYF. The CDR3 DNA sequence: TGCGCCAGCAGCTTCCAGGGGGCCGGGTTCGGAAACACCATATATTTT.

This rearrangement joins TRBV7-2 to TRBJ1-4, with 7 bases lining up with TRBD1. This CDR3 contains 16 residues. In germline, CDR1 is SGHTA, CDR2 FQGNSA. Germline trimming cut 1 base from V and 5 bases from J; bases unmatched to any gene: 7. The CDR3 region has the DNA TGTGCCAGCAGCTTAGTGTGGGGAGGGGGCAATGAAAAACTGTTTTTT. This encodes CASSLVWGGGNEKLFF.

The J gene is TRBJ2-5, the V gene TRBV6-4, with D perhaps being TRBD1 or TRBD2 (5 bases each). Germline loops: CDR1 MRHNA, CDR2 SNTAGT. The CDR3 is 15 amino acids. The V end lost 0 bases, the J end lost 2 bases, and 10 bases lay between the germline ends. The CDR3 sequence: CASSDSPGPQETQYF. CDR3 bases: TGTGCCAGCAGTGACTCACCGGGGCCACAAGAGACCCAGTACTTC.

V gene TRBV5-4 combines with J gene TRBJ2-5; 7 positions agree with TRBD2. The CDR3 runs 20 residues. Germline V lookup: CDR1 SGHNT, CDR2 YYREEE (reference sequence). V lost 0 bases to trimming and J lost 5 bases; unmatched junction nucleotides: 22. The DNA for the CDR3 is TGTGCCAGCAGCTTGGTTAGGCGGTTGTCTAGCGGAGCTGCTCGCGAGACCCAGTACTTC. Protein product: CASSLVRRLSSGAARETQYF.

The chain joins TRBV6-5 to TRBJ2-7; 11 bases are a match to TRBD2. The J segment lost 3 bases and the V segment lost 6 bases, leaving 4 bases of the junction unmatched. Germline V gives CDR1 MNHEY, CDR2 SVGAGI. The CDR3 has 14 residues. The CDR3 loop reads CASSQLAGVYEQYF. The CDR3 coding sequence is TGTGCCAGCAGCCAACTAGCGGGAGTCTACGAGCAGTACTTC.

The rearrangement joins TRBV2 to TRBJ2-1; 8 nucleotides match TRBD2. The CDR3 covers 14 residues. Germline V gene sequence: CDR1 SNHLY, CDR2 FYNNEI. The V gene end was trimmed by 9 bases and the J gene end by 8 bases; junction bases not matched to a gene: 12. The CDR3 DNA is TGTGCCAGTCTGCCGGGACTAGTGATGTATGAGCAGTTCTTC. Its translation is CASLPGLVMYEQFF.

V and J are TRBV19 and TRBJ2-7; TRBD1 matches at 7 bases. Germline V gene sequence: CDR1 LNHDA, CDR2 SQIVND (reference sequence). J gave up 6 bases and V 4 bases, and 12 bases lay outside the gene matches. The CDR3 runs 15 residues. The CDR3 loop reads CASSTQTGYGSEQYF. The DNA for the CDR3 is TGTGCCAGTAGTACCCAGACAGGGTATGGCTCCGAGCAGTACTTC.

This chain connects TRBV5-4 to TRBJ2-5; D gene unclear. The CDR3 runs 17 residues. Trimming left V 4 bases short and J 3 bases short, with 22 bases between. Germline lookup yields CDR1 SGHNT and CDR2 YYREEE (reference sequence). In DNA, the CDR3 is TGTGCCAGCAGCAGACCTCTGAGTGTCGCAGAGGAAGAGACCCAGTACTTC. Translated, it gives CASSRPLSVAEEETQYF.

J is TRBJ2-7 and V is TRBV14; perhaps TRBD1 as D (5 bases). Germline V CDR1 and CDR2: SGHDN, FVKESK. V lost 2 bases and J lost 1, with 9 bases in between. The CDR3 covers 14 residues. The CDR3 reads CASSQNRLSYEQYF. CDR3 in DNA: TGTGCCAGCAGCCAAAACAGGCTTTCCTACGAGCAGTACTTC.

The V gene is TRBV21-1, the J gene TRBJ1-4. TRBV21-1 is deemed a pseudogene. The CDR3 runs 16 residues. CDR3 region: CASSKAYPEANEKLFF. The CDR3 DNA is TGTGCCAGCAGCAAAGCGTATCCCGAGGCTAATGAAAAACTGTTTTTT.

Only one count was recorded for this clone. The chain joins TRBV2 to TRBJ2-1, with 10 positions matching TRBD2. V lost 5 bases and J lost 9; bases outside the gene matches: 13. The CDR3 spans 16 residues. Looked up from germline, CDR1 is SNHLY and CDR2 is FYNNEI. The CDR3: CASSKDLLGLAPEQFF. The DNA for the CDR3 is TGTGCCAGCAGTAAAGACCTACTGGGACTAGCGCCTGAGCAGTTCTTC.

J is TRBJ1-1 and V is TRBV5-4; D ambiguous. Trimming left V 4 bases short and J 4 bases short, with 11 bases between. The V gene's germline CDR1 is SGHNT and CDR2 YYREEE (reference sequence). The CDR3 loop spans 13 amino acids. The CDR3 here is CASSLEEGTEAFF. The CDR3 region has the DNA TGTGCCAGCAGCCTAGAGGAGGGCACTGAAGCTTTCTTT.

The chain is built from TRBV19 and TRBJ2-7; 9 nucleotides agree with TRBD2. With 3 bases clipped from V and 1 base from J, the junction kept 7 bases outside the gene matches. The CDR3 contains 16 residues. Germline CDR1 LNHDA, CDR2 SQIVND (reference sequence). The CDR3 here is CASSMTASGKSYEQYF. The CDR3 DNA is TGTGCCAGTAGTATGACCGCTAGCGGGAAATCCTACGAGCAGTACTTC. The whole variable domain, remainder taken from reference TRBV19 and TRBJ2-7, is DGGITQSPKYLFRKEGQNVTLSCEQNLNHDAMYWYRQDPGQGLRLIYYSQIVNDFQKGDIAEGYSVSREKKESFPLTVTSAQKNPTAFYLCASSMTASGKSYEQYFGPGTRLTVT.

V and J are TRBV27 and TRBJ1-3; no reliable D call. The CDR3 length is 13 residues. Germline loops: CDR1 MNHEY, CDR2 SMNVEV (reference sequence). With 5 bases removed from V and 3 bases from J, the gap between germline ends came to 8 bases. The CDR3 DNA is TGTGCCAGCAGTGCCAACATTGGAAACACCATATATTTT. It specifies CASSANIGNTIYF.

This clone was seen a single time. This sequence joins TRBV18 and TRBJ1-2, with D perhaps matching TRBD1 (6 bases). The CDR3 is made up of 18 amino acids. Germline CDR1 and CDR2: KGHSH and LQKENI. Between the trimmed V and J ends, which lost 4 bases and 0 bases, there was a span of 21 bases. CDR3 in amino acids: CASSRALQGSQANYGYTF. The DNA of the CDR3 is TGTGCCAGCTCACGCGCCCTACAGGGTAGCCAAGCTAACTATGGCTACACCTTC.

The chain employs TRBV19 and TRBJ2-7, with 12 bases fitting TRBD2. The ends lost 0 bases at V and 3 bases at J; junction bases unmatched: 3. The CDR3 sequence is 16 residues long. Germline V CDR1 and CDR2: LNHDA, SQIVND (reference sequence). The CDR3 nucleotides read TGTGCCAGTAGTATAGACCCGACTAGCGGGAGCTACGAGCAGTACTTC. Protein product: CASSIDPTSGSYEQYF.

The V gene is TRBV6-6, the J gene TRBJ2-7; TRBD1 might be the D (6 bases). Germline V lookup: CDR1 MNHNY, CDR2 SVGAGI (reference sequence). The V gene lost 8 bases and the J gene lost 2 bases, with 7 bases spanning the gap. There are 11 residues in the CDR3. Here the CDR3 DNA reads TGTGCCAGCCAGGGGCCCTACGAGCAGTACTTC. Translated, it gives CASQGPYEQYF.

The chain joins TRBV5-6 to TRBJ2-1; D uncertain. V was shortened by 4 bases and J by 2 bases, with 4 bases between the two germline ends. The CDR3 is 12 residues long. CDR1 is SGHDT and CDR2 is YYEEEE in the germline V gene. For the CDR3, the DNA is TGTGCCAGCAGCCGGGCCTACAATGAGCAGTTCTTC. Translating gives CASSRAYNEQFF.

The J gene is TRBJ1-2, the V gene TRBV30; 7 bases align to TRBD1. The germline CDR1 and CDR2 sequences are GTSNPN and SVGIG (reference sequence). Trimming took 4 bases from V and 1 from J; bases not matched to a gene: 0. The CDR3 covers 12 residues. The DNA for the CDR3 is TGTGCCTGGACAGGGGGTAACTATGGCTACACCTTC. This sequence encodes CAWTGGNYGYTF.

The CDR3 bases are TGTGCCAGCAGCTCCCGGGGTCCGGGACAGGTGGTAGTGGATGAGCAGTTCTTC. It translates to CASSSRGPGQVVVDEQFF. The chain carries TRBV9 and TRBJ2-1; 8 bases map to TRBD1. The length of the CDR3 is 18 residues. The J segment lost 8 bases and the V segment lost 4 bases, leaving 20 bases of the junction unmatched. In germline, CDR1 is SGDLS, CDR2 YYNGEE.

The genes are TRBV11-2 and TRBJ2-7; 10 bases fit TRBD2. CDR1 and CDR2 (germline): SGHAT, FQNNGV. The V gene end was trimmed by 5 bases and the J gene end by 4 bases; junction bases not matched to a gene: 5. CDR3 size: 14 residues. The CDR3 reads CASSTLAGLYEQYF. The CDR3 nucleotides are TGTGCCAGCAGCACACTAGCGGGGCTATACGAGCAGTACTTC.

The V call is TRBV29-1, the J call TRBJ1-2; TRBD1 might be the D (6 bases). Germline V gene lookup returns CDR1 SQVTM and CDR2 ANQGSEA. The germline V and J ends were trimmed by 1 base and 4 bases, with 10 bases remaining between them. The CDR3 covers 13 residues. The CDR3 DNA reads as TGCAGCGTTGAAGCCGCCAGGGGCTATGGCTACACCTTC. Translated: CSVEAARGYGYTF.

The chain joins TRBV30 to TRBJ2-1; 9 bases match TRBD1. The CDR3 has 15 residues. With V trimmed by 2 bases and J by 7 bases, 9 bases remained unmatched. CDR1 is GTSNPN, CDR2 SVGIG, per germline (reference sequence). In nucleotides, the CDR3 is TGTGCCTGGAGTTCTAGGGACAGGGACCCGAATGAGCAGTTCTTC. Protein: CAWSSRDRDPNEQFF.

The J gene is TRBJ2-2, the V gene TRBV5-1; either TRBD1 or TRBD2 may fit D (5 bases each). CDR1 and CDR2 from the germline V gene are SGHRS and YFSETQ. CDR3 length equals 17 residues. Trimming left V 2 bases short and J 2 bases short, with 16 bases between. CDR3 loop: CASSFIVRGLNTGELFF. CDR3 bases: TGCGCCAGCAGCTTCATCGTCCGGGGCCTTAACACCGGGGAGCTGTTTTTT.